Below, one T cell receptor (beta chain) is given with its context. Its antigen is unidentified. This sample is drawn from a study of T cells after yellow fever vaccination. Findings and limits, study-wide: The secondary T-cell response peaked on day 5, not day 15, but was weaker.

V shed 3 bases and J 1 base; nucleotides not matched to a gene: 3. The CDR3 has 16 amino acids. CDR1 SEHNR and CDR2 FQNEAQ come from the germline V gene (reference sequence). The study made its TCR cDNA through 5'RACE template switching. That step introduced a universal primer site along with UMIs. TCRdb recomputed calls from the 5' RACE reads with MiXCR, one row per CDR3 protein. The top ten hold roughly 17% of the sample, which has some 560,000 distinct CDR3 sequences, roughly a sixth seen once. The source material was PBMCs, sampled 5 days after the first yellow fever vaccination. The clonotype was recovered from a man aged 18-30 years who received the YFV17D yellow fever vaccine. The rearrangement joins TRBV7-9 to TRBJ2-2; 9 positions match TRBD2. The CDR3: CASSFSSGENTGELFF. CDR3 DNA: TGTGCCAGCAGCTTCTCTAGCGGGGAGAACACCGGGGAGCTGTTTTTT.